This T cell receptor (beta chain) was found in a study of T cell responses to AZD1222 COVID-19 vaccine. This CDR3 is 12 amino acids long. The V gene lost 7 bases and the J gene lost 4 bases, with 11 bases spanning the gap. Germline CDR1 WNHNN, CDR2 SYGVQD (reference sequence). Study-wide findings and caveats: Every sample of the repertoires postdated the peak T cell response.

TCRdb keeps only in-frame clones here, not all; method: immunoSEQ multiplex PCR. The table records around 130,000 clones, about 88% of them present only once. Turning to this clone: The antigen is undetermined.

This TCR was sampled from an adult who received the AZD1222 COVID-19 vaccine. Sequencing used peripheral blood, obtained 28 days after the second AZD1222 dose. The chain couples TRBV10-1 to TRBJ2-7; D remains unclear. CDR3 in amino acids: CASMGKPYEQYF. For the CDR3, the DNA is TGCGCCAGCATGGGGAAGCCTTACGAGCAGTACTTC.